This entry lists 7 T cell receptor beta chains sequenced from one sample in a study of cytomegalovirus exposure and HLA in healthy donors. Primers included in the PCR were 60 Vbeta and 13 Jbeta primers. Sequencing used immunoSEQ multiplex PCR; TCRdb keeps in-frame clones, though not all of them. The sample consists of 150,000 or so clones, 65% to 90% of them appearing once. The specimen sequenced was PBMCs. The source is a woman aged 18-30 years in good health and CMV-seronegative.

The chain employs TRBV25-1 and TRBJ2-7, with 8 bases aligning to TRBD2. CDR1 MGHDK and CDR2 SYGVNS come from the germline V gene. V dropped 2 bases and J dropped 6; count of bases not matched to a gene: 9. The CDR3 sequence is 15 residues long. The CDR3 region is CASSEGSGGPSEQYF. The CDR3, as DNA: TGTGCCAGCAGTGAAGGGTCGGGAGGGCCTAGCGAGCAGTACTTC.

The chain is built from TRBV5-1 and TRBJ2-2; maybe TRBD1 (7 bases). Per germline, CDR1 SGHRS and CDR2 YFSETQ. This CDR3 has 15 residues. Trimming pared 4 bases from V and 3 bases from J, leaving 13 bases between. CDR3 DNA sequence: TGCGCCAGCAGCGGAGGGACAGCGGACACCGGGGAGCTGTTTTTT. Translated: CASSGGTADTGELFF.

The chain couples TRBV6-4 to TRBJ2-6; 7 positions agree with TRBD1. Germline loops: CDR1 MRHNA, CDR2 SNTAGT. This CDR3 contains 16 residues. With 2 bases clipped from V and 12 bases from J, the junction kept 13 bases outside the gene matches. The CDR3 protein is CASSDLTRGYPGVLTF. In nucleotides, the CDR3 is TGTGCCAGCAGTGACCTGACCAGGGGGTACCCGGGCGTCCTGACTTTC.

In its sample, this clone was seen once. CDR3 region: CASSEGQSSGNTIYF. The CDR3 nucleotides are TGCGCCAGCAGCGAGGGACAGAGCTCTGGAAACACCATATATTTT. The chain is built from TRBV5-1 and TRBJ1-3; 7 bases fit TRBD1. The CDR3 totals 15 residues. The trim removed 4 bases at V and 0 bases at J, leaving 4 bases unmatched. Germline lookup yields CDR1 SGHRS and CDR2 YFSETQ. The full variable domain, its missing parts supplied by reference TRBV5-1 and TRBJ1-3, is KAGVTQTPRYLIKTRGQQVTLSCSPISGHRSVSWYQQTPGQGLQFLFEYFSETQRNKGNFPGRFSGRQFSNSRSEMNVSTLELGDSALYLCASSEGQSSGNTIYFGEGSWLTVV.

The chain combines TRBV5-6 with TRBJ2-5, with 10 bases matching TRBD1. CDR1 is SGHDT and CDR2 is YYEEEE in the germline V gene. The V gene end was trimmed by 3 bases and the J gene end by 4 bases; junction bases not matched to a gene: 3. The CDR3 consists of 14 residues. CDR3 bases: TGTGCCAGCAGCTCAGGACAGGGGGGAGAGACCCAGTACTTC. It yields the protein CASSSGQGGETQYF.

This clone was counted a single time. The genes are TRBV4-2 and TRBJ1-2, with 9 bases fitting TRBD1. V lost 1 base to trimming and J lost 5 bases; unmatched junction nucleotides: 5. Germline values: CDR1 LGHNA, CDR2 YNFKEQ. There are 15 residues in the CDR3. The CDR3 protein is CASSQGQGTGYGYTF. CDR3 nucleotides: TGTGCCAGCAGCCAAGGACAAGGGACAGGGTATGGCTACACCTTC.

V usage is TRBV6-1 and J usage is TRBJ2-5; 8 bases match TRBD2. The germline gives CDR1 MNHNS, CDR2 SASEGT. The CDR3 length is 14 residues. J was trimmed by 5 bases and V by 6 bases; bases with no gene match: 8. This CDR3 is CASSLIAGPETQYF. The CDR3 nucleotides are TGTGCCAGCAGCTTAATAGCGGGACCGGAGACCCAGTACTTC.